This TCR beta chain comes out of a study of monozygotic twins with inflammatory bowel disease. TCRdb reworked the 5' RACE reads into one entry per CDR3 protein, no DNA. The sample features fewer than 400,000 distinct CDR3 sequences, with 5.6% in its top ten. The CDR3 is 16 amino acids. Germline values: CDR1 SEHNR, CDR2 FQNEAQ (reference sequence). A note on this clonotype: Its specificity is unknown.

Study results and limitations: Compared with healthy co-twins, IBD patients showed reduced TCRbeta repertoire diversity by inverse Simpson. Variability in patient repertoires may have come partly from differing immunosuppressive treatments.

The receptor was isolated from a human donor with ulcerative colitis or Crohn's disease, or a healthy co-twin of an affected twin (not recorded which). Sample: blood. This chain uses TRBV7-9 with TRBJ2-2; with no DNA, the TCRdb D assignment of TRBD2 cannot be verified. The CDR3 spells CASSSLAGGLTGELFF.